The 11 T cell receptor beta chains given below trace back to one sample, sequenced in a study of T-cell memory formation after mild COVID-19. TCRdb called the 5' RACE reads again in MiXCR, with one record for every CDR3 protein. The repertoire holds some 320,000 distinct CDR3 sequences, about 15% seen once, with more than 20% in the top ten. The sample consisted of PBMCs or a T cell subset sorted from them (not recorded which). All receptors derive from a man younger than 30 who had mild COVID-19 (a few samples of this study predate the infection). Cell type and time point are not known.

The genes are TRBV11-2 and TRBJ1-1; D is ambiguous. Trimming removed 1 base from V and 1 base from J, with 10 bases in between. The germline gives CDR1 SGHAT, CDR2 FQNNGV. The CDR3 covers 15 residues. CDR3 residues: CASSLGGYPNTEAFF. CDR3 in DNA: TGTGCCAGCAGCTTAGGTGGGTATCCGAACACTGAAGCTTTCTTT.

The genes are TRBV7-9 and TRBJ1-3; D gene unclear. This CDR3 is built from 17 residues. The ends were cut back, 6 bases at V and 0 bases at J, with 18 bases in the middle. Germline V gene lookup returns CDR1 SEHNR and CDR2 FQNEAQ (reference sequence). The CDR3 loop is CASSRSGFGTSGNTIYF. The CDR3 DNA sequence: TGTGCCAGCAGTCGATCTGGTTTTGGCACCTCTGGAAACACCATATATTTT.

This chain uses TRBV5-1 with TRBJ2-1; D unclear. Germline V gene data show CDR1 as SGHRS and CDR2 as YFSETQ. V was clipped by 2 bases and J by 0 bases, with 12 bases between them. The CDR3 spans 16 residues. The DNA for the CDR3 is TGCGCCAGCAGCTTACCGCAGGCGAGCTCCTACAATGAGCAGTTCTTC. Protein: CASSLPQASSYNEQFF. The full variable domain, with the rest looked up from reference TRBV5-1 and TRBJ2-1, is KAGVTQTPRYLIKTRGQQVTLSCSPISGHRSVSWYQQTPGQGLQFLFEYFSETQRNKGNFPGRFSGRQFSNSRSEMNVSTLELGDSALYLCASSLPQASSYNEQFFGPGTRLTVL.

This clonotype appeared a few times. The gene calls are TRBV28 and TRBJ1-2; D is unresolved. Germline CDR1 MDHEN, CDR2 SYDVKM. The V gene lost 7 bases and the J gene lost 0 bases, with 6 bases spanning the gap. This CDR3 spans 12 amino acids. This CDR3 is CASTRPNYGYTF. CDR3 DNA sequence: TGTGCCAGCACCCGGCCTAACTATGGCTACACCTTC.

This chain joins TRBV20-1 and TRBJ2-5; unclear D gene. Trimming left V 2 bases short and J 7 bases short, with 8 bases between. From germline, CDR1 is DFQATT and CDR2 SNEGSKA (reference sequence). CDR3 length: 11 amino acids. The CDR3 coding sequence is TGCAGTGCTAGACCTTGGGGGACCCAGTACTTC. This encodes CSARPWGTQYF.

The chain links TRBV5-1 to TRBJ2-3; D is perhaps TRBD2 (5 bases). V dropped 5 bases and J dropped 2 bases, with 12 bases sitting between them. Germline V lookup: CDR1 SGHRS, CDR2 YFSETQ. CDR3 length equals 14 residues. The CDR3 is CASSATTPTDTQYF. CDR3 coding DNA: TGCGCCAGCAGTGCGACTACACCCACAGATACGCAGTATTTT.

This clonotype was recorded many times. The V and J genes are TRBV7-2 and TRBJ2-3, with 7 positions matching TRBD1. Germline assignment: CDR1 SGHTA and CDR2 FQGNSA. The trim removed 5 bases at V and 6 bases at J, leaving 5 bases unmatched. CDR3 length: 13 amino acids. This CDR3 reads CASSRTGRDTQYF. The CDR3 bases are TGTGCCAGCAGCAGGACAGGAAGGGATACGCAGTATTTT.

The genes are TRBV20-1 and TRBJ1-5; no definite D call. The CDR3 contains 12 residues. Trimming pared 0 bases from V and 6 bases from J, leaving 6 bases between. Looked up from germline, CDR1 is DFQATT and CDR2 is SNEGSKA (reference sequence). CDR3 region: CSARDGSQPQHF. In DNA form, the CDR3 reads TGCAGTGCTAGAGATGGGTCTCAGCCCCAGCATTTT.

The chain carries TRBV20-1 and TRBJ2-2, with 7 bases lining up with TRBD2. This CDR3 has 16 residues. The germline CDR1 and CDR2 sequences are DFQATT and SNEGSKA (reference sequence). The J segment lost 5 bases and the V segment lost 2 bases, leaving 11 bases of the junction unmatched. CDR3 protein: CSARPPGRGKTGELFF. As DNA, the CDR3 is TGCAGTGCTAGACCTCCGGGGAGGGGAAAAACCGGGGAGCTGTTTTTT.

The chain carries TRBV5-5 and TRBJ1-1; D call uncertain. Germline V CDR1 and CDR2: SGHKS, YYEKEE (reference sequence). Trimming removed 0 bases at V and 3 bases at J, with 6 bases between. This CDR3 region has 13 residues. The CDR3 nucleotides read TGTGCCAGCAGCTTGGGGTCCCACACTGAAGCTTTCTTT. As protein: CASSLGSHTEAFF.

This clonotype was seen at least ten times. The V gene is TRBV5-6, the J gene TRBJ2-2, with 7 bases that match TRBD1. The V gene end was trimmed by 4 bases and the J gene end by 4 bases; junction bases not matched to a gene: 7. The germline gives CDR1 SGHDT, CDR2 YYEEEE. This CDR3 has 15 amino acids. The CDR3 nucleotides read TGTGCCAGCAGCGTCGAGGGGGCGGTCACCGGGGAGCTGTTTTTT. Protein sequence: CASSVEGAVTGELFF.